This is a list of T cell receptor beta chains from one sample in a study of PD-L1 blockade in urothelial cancer. Libraries were prepared by immunoSEQ multiplex PCR; TCRdb keeps only in-frame clonotypes and omits some of them. The table shows 98,000 or so clones, with around 91% occurring only once. The sequencing used PBMCs, collected around atezolizumab (anti-PD-L1) treatment. All receptors derive from a man in his sixties with urothelial cancer. Both conserved end residues are part of each CDR3. The D gene is left open where the match is weak. The listing skips clone size in some rows; elsewhere it reads once, few, many or a size class.

cdr3_nt: TGTGCCAGCAGCGCCTCTAGCGGGGGGGCCGGATTTACCGGGGAGCTGTTTTTT
cdr3_aa: CASSASSGGAGFTGELFF
clone_size: NA
j_call: TRBJ2-2
v_call: TRBV9
d_call: TRBD2

cdr3_nt: TGTGCCGCACAGGGGACCTACAATGAGCAGTTCTTC
cdr3_aa: CAAQGTYNEQFF
clone_size: NA
j_call: TRBJ2-1
v_call: TRBV6-5
d_call: TRBD1

cdr3_nt: TGTGCCAGCAGCTGGACCGGGACAGGGAACACTGAAGCTTTCTTT
cdr3_aa: CASSWTGTGNTEAFF
clone_size: NA
j_call: TRBJ1-1
v_call: TRBV11-2
d_call: TRBD1

cdr3_nt: TGCGCCAGCAGCCAAGTGTCCGGGGGGCCTATTGGCTACACCTTC
cdr3_aa: CASSQVSGGPIGYTF
clone_size: NA
j_call: TRBJ1-2
v_call: TRBV4-3
d_call: NA

cdr3_nt: TGTGCCATCAGTGAAGACAGGGCCACAACTAATGAAAAACTGTTTTTT
cdr3_aa: CAISEDRATTNEKLFF
clone_size: NA
j_call: TRBJ1-4
v_call: TRBV10-3
d_call: TRBD1

cdr3_nt: TGTGCCAGCAGTGAACAGGGGACCCAAGAGACCCAGTACTTC
cdr3_aa: CASSEQGTQETQYF
clone_size: once
j_call: TRBJ2-5
v_call: TRBV6-1
d_call: NA

cdr3_nt: TGTGCCAGCTCCTTCTTCGAAGGGGATCCCCCGGAGCAGTACTTC
cdr3_aa: CASSFFEGDPPEQYF
clone_size: NA
j_call: TRBJ2-7
v_call: TRBV2
d_call: NA

cdr3_nt: TGTGCCAGCAGCCTTCTAGCGGGAGGAGACACCGGGGAGCTGTTTTTT
cdr3_aa: CASSLLAGGDTGELFF
clone_size: NA
j_call: TRBJ2-2
v_call: TRBV7-3
d_call: TRBD2

cdr3_nt: TGTGCCAGCAGCTTACAGGGAACCAGGGCCGGGGAGCTGTTTTTT
cdr3_aa: CASSLQGTRAGELFF
clone_size: NA
j_call: TRBJ2-2
v_call: TRBV5-5
d_call: NA

cdr3_nt: TGTGCCTGGAGTTTGCTAGCGGGTACCCAAGAGACCCAGTACTTC
cdr3_aa: CAWSLLAGTQETQYF
clone_size: NA
j_call: TRBJ2-5
v_call: TRBV30
d_call: TRBD2

cdr3_nt: TGTGCCAGCAGCCGCAGCGGGCTTAGCACAGATACGCAGTATTTT
cdr3_aa: CASSRSGLSTDTQYF
clone_size: NA
j_call: TRBJ2-3
v_call: TRBV7-2
d_call: NA

cdr3_nt: TGTGCCAGTAGTTTAAACAGTAACTCCTACGAGCAGTACTTC
cdr3_aa: CASSLNSNSYEQYF
clone_size: once
j_call: TRBJ2-7
v_call: TRBV19
d_call: NA

cdr3_nt: TGTGCCAGCAGCGAGCAGGGGGCTCTTGGAAACACCATATATTTT
cdr3_aa: CASSEQGALGNTIYF
clone_size: NA
j_call: TRBJ1-3
v_call: TRBV9
d_call: TRBD1

cdr3_nt: TGTGCCAGCAGCCAAGTAGGAGGGGCGGGGGAAAACATTCAGTACTTC
cdr3_aa: CASSQVGGAGENIQYF
clone_size: NA
j_call: TRBJ2-4
v_call: TRBV4-2
d_call: TRBD2

cdr3_nt: TGTGCCATCGGATCCTCGGACAGTTATGGCTACACCTTC
cdr3_aa: CAIGSSDSYGYTF
clone_size: NA
j_call: TRBJ1-2
v_call: TRBV10-3
d_call: NA

cdr3_nt: TGTGCCAGCAGCTTAACGTCAAACACTGAAGCTTTCTTT
cdr3_aa: CASSLTSNTEAFF
clone_size: NA
j_call: TRBJ1-1
v_call: TRBV7-3
d_call: NA

cdr3_nt: TGTGCCAGCAGTGTACAGGGGGACTATGGCTACACCTTC
cdr3_aa: CASSVQGDYGYTF
clone_size: NA
j_call: TRBJ1-2
v_call: TRBV6-1
d_call: TRBD1

cdr3_nt: TGTGCCAGCAGTGACGGAGCAGGGTTTGAGCAGTTCTTC
cdr3_aa: CASSDGAGFEQFF
clone_size: NA
j_call: TRBJ2-1
v_call: TRBV25-1
d_call: NA

cdr3_nt: TGTGCCAGCAGTTTGGACAGGAGCTCCTACGAGCAGTACTTC
cdr3_aa: CASSLDRSSYEQYF
clone_size: NA
j_call: TRBJ2-7
v_call: TRBV7-2
d_call: TRBD1

cdr3_nt: TGTGCCAGCTCACCCCCAGACAGTTACGAGCAGTACTTC
cdr3_aa: CASSPPDSYEQYF
clone_size: NA
j_call: TRBJ2-7
v_call: TRBV18
d_call: NA

cdr3_nt: TGCGCCAGCAGCCAGGGACAGGGGGATGGCTACACCTTC
cdr3_aa: CASSQGQGDGYTF
clone_size: NA
j_call: TRBJ1-2
v_call: TRBV5-1
d_call: TRBD1

cdr3_nt: TGTGCCACCTCAGGGGGTTCCACTGAAGCTTTCTTT
cdr3_aa: CATSGGSTEAFF
clone_size: NA
j_call: TRBJ1-1
v_call: TRBV10-3
d_call: TRBD1

cdr3_nt: TGTGCCAGCAGCCGAAGACCTAACAGGGCTTCTTCTAGCAATCAGCCCCAGCATTTT
cdr3_aa: CASSRRPNRASSSNQPQHF
clone_size: NA
j_call: TRBJ1-5
v_call: TRBV27
d_call: NA

cdr3_nt: TGTGCCAGCAGTTTGACGGGACTTTTGTTAGGGGCCAACGTCCTGACTTTC
cdr3_aa: CASSLTGLLLGANVLTF
clone_size: NA
j_call: TRBJ2-6
v_call: TRBV28
d_call: NA

cdr3_nt: TGTGCCAGCAGCGGGACAGGGGCGCTCCCCAATCAGCCCCAGCATTTT
cdr3_aa: CASSGTGALPNQPQHF
clone_size: NA
j_call: TRBJ1-5
v_call: TRBV27
d_call: TRBD1

cdr3_nt: TGTGCCATCAGTGAGTCGATTATAGACAGGCGGAACACTGAAGCTTTCTTT
cdr3_aa: CAISESIIDRRNTEAFF
clone_size: once
j_call: TRBJ1-1
v_call: TRBV10-3
d_call: NA

cdr3_nt: TGTGCCAGCACCCGGACAGGGGGCGCAGGTGGTACTGAAGCTTTCTTT
cdr3_aa: CASTRTGGAGGTEAFF
clone_size: once
j_call: TRBJ1-1
v_call: TRBV7-2
d_call: TRBD1

cdr3_nt: TGCGCCAGCAGCGAAGGAGGGGCGGGGGGCAGCACCGGGGAGCTGTTTTTT
cdr3_aa: CASSEGGAGGSTGELFF
clone_size: NA
j_call: TRBJ2-2
v_call: TRBV5-1
d_call: TRBD2

cdr3_nt: TGCGCCAGCAGCCCGAACGAGCGGGAGGAGCAGTTCTTC
cdr3_aa: CASSPNEREEQFF
clone_size: NA
j_call: TRBJ2-1
v_call: TRBV5-1
d_call: TRBD2

cdr3_nt: TGTGCCAGCAGCTCAGAGATCCAAGCGTACAATGAGCAGTTCTTC
cdr3_aa: CASSSEIQAYNEQFF
clone_size: NA
j_call: TRBJ2-1
v_call: TRBV5-4
d_call: NA

cdr3_nt: TGTGCCAGCAGCTTGTCTGCTATTCGGCACAGCCGAGTTTTT
cdr3_aa: CASSLSAIRHSRVF
clone_size: NA
j_call: TRBJ1-4
v_call: TRBV5-6
d_call: NA

cdr3_nt: TGTGCCAGCAGCCAGGGACAGGAAACAGATACGCAGTATTTT
cdr3_aa: CASSQGQETDTQYF
clone_size: NA
j_call: TRBJ2-3
v_call: TRBV4-2
d_call: TRBD1

cdr3_nt: TGTGCCAGCAGTATCACCTCGACAAGCAGTACGCAGTATTTT
cdr3_aa: CASSITSTSSTQYF
clone_size: NA
j_call: TRBJ2-3
v_call: TRBV28
d_call: NA

cdr3_nt: TGTGCCAGCTCACCAGCCGGGGACGAGCAGTACTTC
cdr3_aa: CASSPAGDEQYF
clone_size: NA
j_call: TRBJ2-7
v_call: TRBV18
d_call: NA

cdr3_nt: TGTGCCAGTAGAACCAAAGACAGAAGCAATCAGCCCCAGCATTTT
cdr3_aa: CASRTKDRSNQPQHF
clone_size: NA
j_call: TRBJ1-5
v_call: TRBV19
d_call: NA

cdr3_nt: TGCACCAGCAGCCAAGCTGCTCTAGCGGGAGTGTTTTACTACGAGCAGTACTTC
cdr3_aa: CTSSQAALAGVFYYEQYF
clone_size: NA
j_call: TRBJ2-7
v_call: TRBV1
d_call: NA

cdr3_nt: TGTGCCAGCAGCTCTAGCGGGGGGTACACCGGGGAGCTGTTTTTT
cdr3_aa: CASSSSGGYTGELFF
clone_size: NA
j_call: TRBJ2-2
v_call: TRBV7-9
d_call: TRBD2